The 20 T cell receptor beta chains below were found in one sample sequenced in a study of Ad26.COV2.S vaccination and SARS-CoV-2 variants. As to treatment: roughly 18 received Ad26.COV2.S at low or high dose, single or two shots; 5 received placebo; per-sample allocation not given. Collection of samples fell on day 63 after the first vaccine or placebo injection. Sequencing was performed with immunoSEQ multiplex PCR; in TCRdb, only in-frame clones are kept and a portion is missing. The table records 350,000 to 450,000 clones, approximately 90% of them present only once. The sample was peripheral blood, taken in a trial of Ad26.COV2.S vaccine versus placebo. The receptors were sampled from a person between 18 and 65 years old who received the Ad26.COV2.S COVID-19 vaccine or a placebo.

As concerns this clone: The sample has other DNA sequences that encode this CDR3 too. V and J are TRBV7-2 and TRBJ2-7; 9 positions match TRBD1. V was clipped by 5 bases and J by 2 bases; unmatched bases: 4. Germline loops: CDR1 SGHTA, CDR2 FQGNSA. The CDR3 is made up of 14 amino acids. CDR3 coding DNA: TGTGCCAGCAGCCTCCGACAGGGGGCCTACGAGCAGTACTTC. It encodes CASSLRQGAYEQYF.

This clone was counted a single time. V is TRBV20-1 and J is TRBJ2-3; no firm D call. Trimming left V 3 bases short and J 3 bases short, with 10 bases between. The germline CDR1 and CDR2 sequences are DFQATT and SNEGSKA (reference sequence). The CDR3 loop spans 13 amino acids. CDR3 in DNA: TGCAGTGCTAGTGTAGTTAAAACAGATACGCAGTATTTT. It specifies CSASVVKTDTQYF.

The V and J genes are TRBV2 and TRBJ1-5; D not certain. The V gene's germline CDR1 is SNHLY and CDR2 FYNNEI. This CDR3 is built from 13 residues. V was shortened by 6 bases and J by 0 bases, with 6 bases between the two germline ends. This CDR3 is CASRGDSNQPQHF. The CDR3 DNA follows: TGTGCCAGCAGGGGCGATAGCAATCAGCCCCAGCATTTT.

The V gene is TRBV11-2, the J gene TRBJ2-3, with TRBD2 as a possible D gene (5 bases). The CDR3 covers 14 residues. Germline V lookup: CDR1 SGHAT, CDR2 FQNNGV. V was shortened by 5 bases and J by 6 bases, with 15 bases between the two germline ends. The CDR3 region is CASSTDSIGDTQYF. In DNA, the CDR3 is TGTGCCAGCAGCACGGACTCCATTGGGGATACGCAGTATTTT.

This clone appeared a few times. The chain recombines TRBV6-1 with TRBJ2-1; a weak D match, TRBD2 (6 bases). The V gene's germline CDR1 is MNHNS and CDR2 SASEGT. The CDR3 runs 18 residues. Trimming took 1 base from V and 7 from J, leaving 23 bases between them. This CDR3 reads CASSEGDLTLLTTNEQFF. DNA of the CDR3: TGTGCCAGCAGTGAAGGGGACTTGACCCTTTTAACAACGAATGAGCAGTTCTTC.

This sequence joins TRBV11-2 and TRBJ2-7; D might be TRBD1 or TRBD2, each matching 6 bases. The CDR3 is 14 residues long. CDR1 is SGHAT, CDR2 FQNNGV, per germline. Trimming pared 4 bases from V and 6 bases from J, leaving 16 bases between. The CDR3 loop reads CASSSQGLQREQYF. The DNA for the CDR3 is TGTGCCAGCAGCTCACAGGGACTCCAGCGCGAGCAGTACTTC.

This chain connects TRBV19 to TRBJ2-7; D may match TRBD1 or TRBD2 (5 bases each). V dropped 3 bases and J dropped 0 bases, with 6 bases sitting between them. CDR3 size: 13 residues. Germline CDR1 is LNHDA and CDR2 is SQIVND (reference sequence). In DNA form, the CDR3 reads TGTGCCAGTAGTATGGGGGACTCCTACGAGCAGTACTTC. This sequence encodes CASSMGDSYEQYF.

For this clone: Other DNA sequences from this sample encode an identical CDR3 as well. The chain carries TRBV2 and TRBJ2-5; D gene unclear. Germline-derived CDR1 and CDR2 are SNHLY and FYNNEI. The CDR3 runs to 12 residues. V lost 6 bases and J 5 bases, leaving 10 bases between the germline ends. CDR3 amino acids: CASSRLGETQYF. In DNA, the CDR3 is TGTGCCAGCAGCCGACTGGGGGAGACCCAGTACTTC.

V is TRBV19 and J is TRBJ2-1, with 10 bases identical to TRBD2. J gave up 5 bases and V 6 bases, and 10 bases lay outside the gene matches. Germline V gives CDR1 LNHDA, CDR2 SQIVND (reference sequence). The CDR3 loop spans 16 amino acids. Here the CDR3 DNA reads TGTGCCAGTAGCGCCCTAGCGGGGGTAAGGAACAATGAGCAGTTCTTC. Translating it yields CASSALAGVRNNEQFF.

The gene calls are TRBV9 and TRBJ1-4, with TRBD1 matching 9 bases. CDR3 length: 15 amino acids. J gave up 4 bases and V 4 bases, and 5 bases lay outside the gene matches. Germline V gives CDR1 SGDLS, CDR2 YYNGEE. The CDR3 coding sequence is TGTGCCAGCAGCCAGACAGGGGGGAATAATGAAAAACTGTTTTTT. Its translation is CASSQTGGNNEKLFF. Variable domain in full (rest from reference TRBV9 and TRBJ1-4): DSGVTQTPKHLITATGQRVTLRCSPRSGDLSVYWYQQSLDQGLQFLIQYYNGEERAKGNILERFSAQQFPDLHSELNLSSLELGDSALYFCASSQTGGNNEKLFFGSGTQLSVL.

The CDR3 DNA follows: TGCGCCAGCAGTCAATCTTGCAGGGCCAAAAACATTCAGTACTTC. Encoded protein: CASSQSCRAKNIQYF. The chain employs TRBV23-1 and TRBJ2-4; D uncertain. TRBV23-1 carries the ORF label, with uncertain function. V dropped 0 bases and J dropped 1 base, with 7 bases sitting between them. The CDR3 consists of 15 residues.

The table lists this clone with a few counts. The chain combines TRBV10-1 with TRBJ1-6; tentative D call: TRBD1 (5 bases). The CDR3 consists of 15 residues. Germline V gene data show CDR1 as WNHNN and CDR2 as SYGVQD (reference sequence). The V gene lost 6 bases and the J gene lost 7 bases, with 16 bases spanning the gap. In DNA, the CDR3 is TGCGCCAGCAGCCCCACAATAGGGGCAAATTCACCCCTCCACTTT. Its translation: CASSPTIGANSPLHF.

V gene TRBV11-2 combines with J gene TRBJ1-2, with D uncertain. The length of the CDR3 is 14 residues. V was trimmed by 5 bases and J by 3 bases, leaving 13 bases between them. In germline, CDR1 is SGHAT, CDR2 FQNNGV. The CDR3: CASSPTAVYYGYTF. The CDR3 nucleotides are TGTGCCAGCAGCCCAACCGCAGTTTACTATGGCTACACCTTC.

This sequence joins TRBV7-2 and TRBJ2-1; D is unclear. The CDR3 runs 12 residues. Germline V lookup: CDR1 SGHTA, CDR2 FQGNSA. The V end was cut by 1 base, the J end by 9 bases, with 7 bases between. The CDR3 spells CASSLGELEQFF. The CDR3 DNA reads TGTGCCAGCAGCTTAGGGGAACTTGAGCAGTTCTTC.

This clone appeared a single time. This rearrangement joins TRBV30 to TRBJ2-1; the match to TRBD2 covers 11 bases. This CDR3 region has 16 residues. Germline V gene lookup returns CDR1 GTSNPN and CDR2 SVGIG (reference sequence). The CDR3 reads CACGKTGTSGLNEQFF. CDR3 nucleotides: TGTGCTTGTGGTAAAACCGGGACTAGCGGTCTCAATGAGCAGTTCTTC.

The CDR3 loop is CASSSPGGVDTEAFF. In DNA form, the CDR3 reads TGCGCCAGCAGCTCCCCCGGAGGGGTGGACACTGAAGCTTTCTTT. The chain recombines TRBV5-1 with TRBJ1-1, with a possible D match to TRBD1 (5 bases). Germline CDR1 and CDR2: SGHRS and YFSETQ. The CDR3 spans 15 residues. Trimming left V 3 bases short and J 3 bases short, with 15 bases between.

V gene TRBV15 combines with J gene TRBJ1-5; D gene ambiguous. Trimming stripped 1 base from V and 4 bases from J, with 2 bases between. Germline CDR1 LNHNV, CDR2 YYDKDF (reference sequence). The CDR3 contains 12 residues. CDR3 coding DNA: TGTGCCACCAGCAGAGCAAATCAGCCCCAGCATTTT. It specifies CATSRANQPQHF.

The genes are TRBV5-1 and TRBJ1-4, with no clear D. The CDR3 consists of 16 residues. The germline V gene has CDR1 SGHRS and CDR2 YFSETQ. V was cut by 0 bases and J by 12 bases, with 21 bases left in between. CDR3 nucleotide sequence: TGCGCCAGCAGCTTGGCCCCTAAGGTAGACACGGATCAACTGTTTTTT. This translates into CASSLAPKVDTDQLFF.

The rearrangement uses TRBV18 and TRBJ1-3; D is perhaps TRBD1 (5 bases). The germline CDR1 and CDR2 sequences are KGHSH and LQKENI. The CDR3 contains 13 residues. Trimming took off 8 bases at V and 1 base at J, with 9 bases between the two ends. The CDR3 DNA reads TGTGCCAGCCGGACAACATCTGGAAACACCATATATTTT. Its translation: CASRTTSGNTIYF.

V is TRBV5-1 and J is TRBJ2-1, with 14 bases lining up with TRBD2. CDR1 is SGHRS and CDR2 is YFSETQ in the germline V gene. J was trimmed by 4 bases and V by 0 bases; bases with no gene match: 9. The CDR3 has 19 residues. CDR3 in DNA: TGCGCCAGCAGCTTGGCGACTAGCGGGGGGGCCAGCCGTTACAATGAGCAGTTCTTC. Its translation: CASSLATSGGASRYNEQFF. The full variable domain, in which reference TRBV5-1 and TRBJ2-1 provide the parts outside the CDR3, is KAGVTQTPRYLIKTRGQQVTLSCSPISGHRSVSWYQQTPGQGLQFLFEYFSETQRNKGNFPGRFSGRQFSNSRSEMNVSTLELGDSALYLCASSLATSGGASRYNEQFFGPGTRLTVL.